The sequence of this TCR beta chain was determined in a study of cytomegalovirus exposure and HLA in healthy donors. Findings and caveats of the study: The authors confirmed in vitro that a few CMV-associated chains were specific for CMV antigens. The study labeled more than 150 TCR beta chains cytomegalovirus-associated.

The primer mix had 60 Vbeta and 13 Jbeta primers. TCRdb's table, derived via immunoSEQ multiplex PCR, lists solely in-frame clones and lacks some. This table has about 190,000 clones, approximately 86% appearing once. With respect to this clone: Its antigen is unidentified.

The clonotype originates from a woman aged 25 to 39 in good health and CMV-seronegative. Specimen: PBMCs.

As DNA, the CDR3 is TGTGCCAGCAGTTTATCCGGGAGGGGGGAGCAGTTCTTC. It codes for CASSLSGRGEQFF. The chain couples TRBV27 to TRBJ2-1; TRBD2 agrees at 8 bases. The CDR3 is 13 amino acids. CDR1 MNHEY and CDR2 SMNVEV come from the germline V gene (reference sequence). V lost 0 bases, J lost 10 bases, and 2 bases stayed unmatched.